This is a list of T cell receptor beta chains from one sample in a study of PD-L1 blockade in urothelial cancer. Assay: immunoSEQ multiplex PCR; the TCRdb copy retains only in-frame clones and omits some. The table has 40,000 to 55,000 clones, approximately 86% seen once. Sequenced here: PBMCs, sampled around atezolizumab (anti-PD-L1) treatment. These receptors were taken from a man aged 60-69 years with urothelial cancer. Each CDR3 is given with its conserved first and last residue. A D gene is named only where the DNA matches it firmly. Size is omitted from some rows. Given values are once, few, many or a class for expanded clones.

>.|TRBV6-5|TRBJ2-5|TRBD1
CASSYSEGTGAETQYF
TGTGCCAGCAGTTACTCGGAAGGGACAGGGGCCGAGACCCAGTACTTC
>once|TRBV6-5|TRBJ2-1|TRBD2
CASSPSGGAGDEQFF
TGTGCCAGCAGTCCCAGCGGGGGGGCCGGTGATGAGCAGTTCTTC
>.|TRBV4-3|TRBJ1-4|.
CASSQDYTTNEKLFF
TGCGCCAGCAGCCAAGATTACACAACTAATGAAAAACTGTTTTTT
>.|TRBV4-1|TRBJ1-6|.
CASSQDWGGVAGRNSPLHF
TGCGCCAGCAGCCAAGATTGGGGGGGGGTAGCTGGTCGTAATTCACCCCTCCACTTT
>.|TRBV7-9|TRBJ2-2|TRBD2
CASRQGLAGGNTNTGELFF
TGTGCCAGCCGTCAGGGACTAGCGGGGGGCAACACGAACACCGGGGAGCTGTTTTTT
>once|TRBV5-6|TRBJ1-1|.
CASSRGPDLAAFF
TGTGCCAGCAGCCGAGGGCCGGACCTGGCAGCTTTCTTT
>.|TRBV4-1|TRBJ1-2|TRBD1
CASSQDWGDSLNYGYTF
TGCGCCAGCAGCCAAGATTGGGGGGACAGCCTCAACTATGGCTACACCTTC
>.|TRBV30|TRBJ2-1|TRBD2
CAWSGTSGVDNEQFF
TGTGCCTGGAGTGGGACTAGCGGGGTAGACAATGAGCAGTTCTTC
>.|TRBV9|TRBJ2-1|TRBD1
CASSVGPRGLLGDNEQFF
TGTGCCAGCAGCGTAGGACCCAGGGGGCTCCTAGGGGACAATGAGCAGTTCTTC
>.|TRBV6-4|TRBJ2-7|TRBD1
CASSRDRGYEQYF
TGTGCCAGCAGTAGGGACAGGGGGTACGAGCAGTACTTC
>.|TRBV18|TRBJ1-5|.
CASSPPGVMSNQPQHF
TGTGCCAGCTCACCACCAGGGGTTATGAGCAATCAGCCCCAGCATTTT
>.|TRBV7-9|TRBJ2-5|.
CASSLAAGETQYF
TGTGCCAGCAGCTTAGCTGCGGGCGAGACCCAGTACTTC
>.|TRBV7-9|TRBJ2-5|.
CASSAVGVQETQYF
TGTGCCAGCAGCGCGGTAGGGGTTCAAGAGACCCAGTACTTC
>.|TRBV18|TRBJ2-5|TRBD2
CASSPGNKGLAGETQYF
TGTGCCAGCTCACCGGGGAATAAAGGACTAGCGGGAGAGACCCAGTACTTC
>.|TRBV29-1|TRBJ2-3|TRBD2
CSVEGTSKGTDTQYF
TGCAGCGTTGAGGGGACTAGCAAAGGCACAGATACGCAGTATTTT
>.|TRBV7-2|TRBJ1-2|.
CASSLHAVGYYGYTF
TGTGCCAGCAGCTTACACGCGGTCGGATACTATGGCTACACCTTC
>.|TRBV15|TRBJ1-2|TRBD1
CATSRVGQGARYGYTF
TGTGCCACCAGCAGAGTCGGACAGGGGGCGCGTTATGGCTACACCTTC
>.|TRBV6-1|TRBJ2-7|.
CASSEFQGPSYEQYF
TGTGCCAGCAGTGAATTCCAGGGGCCATCCTACGAGCAGTACTTC
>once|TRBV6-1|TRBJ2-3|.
CASSEVGGFRIDTQYF
TGTGCCAGCAGTGAAGTCGGGGGTTTTCGGATAGATACGCAGTATTTT
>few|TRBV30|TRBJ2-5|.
CAHKRAGSQETQYF
TGTGCTCATAAAAGGGCGGGGTCCCAAGAGACCCAGTACTTC
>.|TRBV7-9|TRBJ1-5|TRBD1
CASSPGTGILQPQHF
TGTGCCAGCAGCCCCGGGACAGGGATTCTTCAGCCCCAGCATTTT
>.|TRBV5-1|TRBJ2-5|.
CASSLQETQYF
TGCGCCAGCAGCTTGCAGGAGACCCAGTACTTC
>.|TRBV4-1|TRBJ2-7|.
CASSQDPRRVIYEQYF
TGCGCCAGCAGCCAAGATCCTCGGAGGGTAATCTACGAGCAGTACTTC
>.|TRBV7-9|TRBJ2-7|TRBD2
CASSLGRDEQYF
TGTGCCAGCAGCTTGGGGAGGGACGAGCAGTACTTC
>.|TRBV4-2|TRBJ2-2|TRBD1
CASTLTGGGGGELFF
TGTGCCAGCACCTTGACAGGGGGCGGCGGCGGGGAGCTGTTTTTT
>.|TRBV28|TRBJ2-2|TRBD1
CASRARQGLTGELFF
TGTGCCAGCAGGGCTAGACAGGGTCTCACCGGGGAGCTGTTTTTT
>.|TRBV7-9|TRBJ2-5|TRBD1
CASTSGTGGLAETQYF
TGTGCCAGCACCTCAGGGACAGGGGGCTTAGCTGAGACCCAGTACTTC
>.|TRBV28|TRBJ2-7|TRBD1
CASSYWTGVYEQYF
TGTGCCAGCAGTTACTGGACAGGGGTCTACGAGCAGTACTTC
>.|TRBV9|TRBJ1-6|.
CASSVAGAGSPLHF
TGTGCCAGCAGCGTAGCAGGGGCTGGTTCACCCCTCCACTTT
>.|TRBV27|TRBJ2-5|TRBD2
CASSLRRGGVETQYF
TGTGCCAGCAGTTTACGACGGGGGGGCGTCGAGACCCAGTACTTC
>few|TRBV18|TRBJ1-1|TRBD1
CASSRTGNTEAFF
TGTGCCAGCTCACGGACAGGGAACACTGAAGCTTTCTTT
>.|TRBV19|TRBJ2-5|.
CASLNAQGFSQTQYF
TGTGCCAGCCTCAACGCGCAGGGCTTTTCTCAGACCCAGTACTTC
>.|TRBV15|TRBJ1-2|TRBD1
CATSPYGTLQGADNGYTF
TGTGCCACCAGCCCCTACGGAACACTCCAGGGGGCCGACAATGGCTACACCTTC
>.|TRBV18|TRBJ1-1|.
CASSPPGRNTEAFF
TGTGCCAGCTCACCACCAGGGAGGAACACTGAAGCTTTCTTT
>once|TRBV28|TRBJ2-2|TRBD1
CASSPWTGDTGELFF
TGTGCCAGCAGTCCCTGGACAGGGGACACCGGGGAGCTGTTTTTT
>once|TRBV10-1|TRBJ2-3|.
CASSEFPSPTDTQYF
TGCGCCAGCAGTGAGTTTCCTAGCCCCACAGATACGCAGTATTTT
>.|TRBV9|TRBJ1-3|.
CASSVGGLGSGNTIYF
TGTGCCAGCAGCGTAGGGGGACTGGGGTCTGGAAACACCATATATTTT
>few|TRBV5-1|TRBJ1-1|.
CASKTLIGSQNTEAFF
TGCGCCAGCAAAACTTTAATCGGGTCCCAAAACACTGAAGCTTTCTTT
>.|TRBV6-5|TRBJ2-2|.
CASRLTGLYGELFF
TGTGCCAGCAGGCTCACAGGGTTGTACGGGGAGCTGTTTTTT
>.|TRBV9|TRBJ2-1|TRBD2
CASSFTSGGATEQFF
TGTGCCAGCAGCTTCACTAGCGGGGGGGCCACTGAGCAGTTCTTC
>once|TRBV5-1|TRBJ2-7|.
CASSLRGAGYEQYF
TGCGCCAGCAGCTTGCGGGGGGCGGGATACGAGCAGTACTTC
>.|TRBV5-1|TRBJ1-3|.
CASSVGQLNGNTIYF
TGCGCCAGCAGCGTAGGACAATTGAACGGAAACACCATATATTTT
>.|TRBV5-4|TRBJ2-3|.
CASSWRAGDTDTQYF
TGTGCCAGCAGCTGGAGGGCGGGCGACACAGATACGCAGTATTTT
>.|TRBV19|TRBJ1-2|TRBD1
CASSPTGQANYGYTF
TGTGCCAGTAGCCCGACAGGGCAAGCTAACTATGGCTACACCTTC
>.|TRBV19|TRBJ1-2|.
CASSMKESGSGYTF
TGTGCCAGTAGTATGAAGGAATCGGGAAGTGGCTACACCTTC
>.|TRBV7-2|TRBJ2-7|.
CASSPPPGAYEQYF
TGTGCCAGCAGCCCACCGCCGGGGGCCTACGAGCAGTACTTC
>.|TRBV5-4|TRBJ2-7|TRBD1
CASSWGQDSYEQYF
TGTGCCAGCAGCTGGGGACAGGACTCCTACGAGCAGTACTTC
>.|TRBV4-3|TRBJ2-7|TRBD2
CASSQDSGTSSYEQYF
TGCGCCAGCAGCCAAGATTCGGGGACTAGCTCCTACGAGCAGTACTTC
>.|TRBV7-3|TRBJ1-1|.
CASSLNGAGMNTEAFF
TGTGCCAGCAGCTTAAATGGCGCAGGTATGAACACTGAAGCTTTCTTT
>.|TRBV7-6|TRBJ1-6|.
CASSPTSLSPLHF
TGTGCCAGCAGCCCCACTAGTCTGTCACCCCTCCACTTT
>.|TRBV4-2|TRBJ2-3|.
CASSQDRPGGPTDTQYF
TGTGCCAGCAGCCAAGATCGGCCGGGGGGCCCCACAGATACGCAGTATTTT
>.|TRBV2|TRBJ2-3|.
CASNAERTSTDTQYF
TGTGCCAGCAATGCGGAAAGGACTAGCACAGATACGCAGTATTTT
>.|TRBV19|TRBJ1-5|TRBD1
CASTMTRQGVNQPQHF
TGTGCCAGTACAATGACCAGACAGGGAGTCAATCAGCCCCAGCATTTT